Sequencing of this T cell receptor (beta chain) was carried out in a study of T cells in Graves' hyperthyroidism and ophthalmopathy. Points on this clonotype: Its antigen is unknown.

J was trimmed by 8 bases and V by 6 bases; bases with no gene match: 10. CDR1 and CDR2 from the germline V gene are SGHRS and YFSETQ. The CDR3 runs to 14 residues. The study defined stable Graves' hyperthyroidism as no ophthalmopathy progression within 18 months. Study-wide results and caveats: Most clonotypes expanded in thyroid above 0.001 were likewise present in blood.

Amplified regions were TCR beta CDR3 sequences from RNA transcripts. The HTBI primer set drove a first-round RT-PCR of the TCR CDR3. TCRdb reprocessed the multiplex PCR reads with MiXCR, giving one entry per CDR3 protein. The repertoire holds 300,000 to 400,000 distinct CDR3 sequences, with about 13% as singletons. The chain couples TRBV5-1 to TRBJ2-1, with TRBD2 identical over 8 bases. The clonotype was recovered from a woman under 30 with Graves' hyperthyroidism. The sequenced material came from blood. The CDR3 DNA reads TGCGCCAGCATTAGCGGGAATAACCGCGATGAGCAGTTCTTC. It translates to CASISGNNRDEQFF.